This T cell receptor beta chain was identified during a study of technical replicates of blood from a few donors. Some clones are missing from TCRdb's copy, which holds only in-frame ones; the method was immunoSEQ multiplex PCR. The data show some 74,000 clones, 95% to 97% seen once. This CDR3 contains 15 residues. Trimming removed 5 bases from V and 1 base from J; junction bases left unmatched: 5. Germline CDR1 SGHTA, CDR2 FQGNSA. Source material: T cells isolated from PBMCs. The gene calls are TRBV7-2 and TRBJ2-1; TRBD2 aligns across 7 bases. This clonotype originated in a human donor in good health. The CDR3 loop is CASSASGNSYNEQFF. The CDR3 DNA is TGTGCCAGCAGCGCTAGCGGCAATTCCTACAATGAGCAGTTCTTC. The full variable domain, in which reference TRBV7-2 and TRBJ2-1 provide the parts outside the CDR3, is GAGVSQSPSNKVTEKGKDVELRCDPISGHTALYWYRQSLGQGLEFLIYFQGNSAPDKSGLPSDRFSAERTGGSVSTLTIQRTQQEDSAVYLCASSASGNSYNEQFFGPGTRLTVL.